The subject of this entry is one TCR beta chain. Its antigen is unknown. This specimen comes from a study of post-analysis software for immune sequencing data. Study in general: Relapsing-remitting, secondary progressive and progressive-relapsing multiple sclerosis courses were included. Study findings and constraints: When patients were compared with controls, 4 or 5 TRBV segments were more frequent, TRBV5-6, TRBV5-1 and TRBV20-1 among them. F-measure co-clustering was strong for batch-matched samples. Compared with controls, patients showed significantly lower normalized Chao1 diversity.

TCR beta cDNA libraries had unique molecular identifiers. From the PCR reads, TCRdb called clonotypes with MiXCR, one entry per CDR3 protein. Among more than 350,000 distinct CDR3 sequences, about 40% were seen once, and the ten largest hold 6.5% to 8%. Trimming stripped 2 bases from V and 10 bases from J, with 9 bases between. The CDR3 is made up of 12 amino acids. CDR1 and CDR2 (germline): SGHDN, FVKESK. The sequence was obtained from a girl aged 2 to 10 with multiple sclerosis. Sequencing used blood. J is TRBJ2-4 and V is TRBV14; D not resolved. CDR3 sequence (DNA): TGTGCCAGCAGCCAAAGTTGGGGTATTCAGTACTTC. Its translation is CASSQSWGIQYF.